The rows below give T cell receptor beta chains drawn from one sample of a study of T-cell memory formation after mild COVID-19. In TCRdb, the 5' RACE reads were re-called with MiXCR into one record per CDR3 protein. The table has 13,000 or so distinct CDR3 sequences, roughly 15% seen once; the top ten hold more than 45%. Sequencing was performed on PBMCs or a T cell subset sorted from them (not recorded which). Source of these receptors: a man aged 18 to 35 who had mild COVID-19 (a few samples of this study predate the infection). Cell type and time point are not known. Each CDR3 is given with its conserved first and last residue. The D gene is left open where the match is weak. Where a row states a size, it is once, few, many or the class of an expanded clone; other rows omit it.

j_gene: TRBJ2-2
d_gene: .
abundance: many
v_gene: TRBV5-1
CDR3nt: TGCGCCAGCAGCTTGCAGGGTCCGAACACCGGGGAGCTGTTTTTT
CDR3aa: CASSLQGPNTGELFF

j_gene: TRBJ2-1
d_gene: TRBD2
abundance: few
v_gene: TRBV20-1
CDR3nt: TGCAGTGCCCCTATGTGGCGGGGGAGCTCCTACAATGAGCAGTTCTTC
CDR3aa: CSAPMWRGSSYNEQFF

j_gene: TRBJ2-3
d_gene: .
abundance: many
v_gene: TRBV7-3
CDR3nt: TGTGCCAGCAGCTTGCAGGGTGCAGATACGCAGTATTTT
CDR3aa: CASSLQGADTQYF

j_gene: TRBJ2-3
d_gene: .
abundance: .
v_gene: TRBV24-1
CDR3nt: TGTGCCACCAGTGATCCCTCGACAAACACAGATACGCAGTATTTT
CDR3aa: CATSDPSTNTDTQYF

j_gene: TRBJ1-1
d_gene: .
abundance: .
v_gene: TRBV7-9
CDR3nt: TGTGCCAGCAGCCAAACCTTCCCCCCCTACACTGAAGCTTTCTTT
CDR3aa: CASSQTFPPYTEAFF

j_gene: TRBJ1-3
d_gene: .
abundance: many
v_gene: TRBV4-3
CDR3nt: TGCGCCAGCAGCCAGATTTCGAGGGAGTACACCATATATTTT
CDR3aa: CASSQISREYTIYF

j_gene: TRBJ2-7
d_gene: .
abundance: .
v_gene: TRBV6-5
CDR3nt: TGTGCCAGGGTTTGCTCCTACGAGCAGTACTTC
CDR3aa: CARVCSYEQYF

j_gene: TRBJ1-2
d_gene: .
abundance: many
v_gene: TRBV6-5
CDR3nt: TGTGCCAGCAGTTTCGAACAGGGTTTTAACTATGGCTACACCTTC
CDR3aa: CASSFEQGFNYGYTF

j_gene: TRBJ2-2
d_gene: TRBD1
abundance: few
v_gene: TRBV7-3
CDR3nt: TGTGCCAGCAGCTATCGGACAGGGTCCGGGGAGCTGTTTTTT
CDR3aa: CASSYRTGSGELFF

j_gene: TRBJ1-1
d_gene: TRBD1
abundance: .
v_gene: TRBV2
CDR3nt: TGTGCCAGCACCCCTCCCCGGGACAGGGGGTCTGAAGCTTTCTTT
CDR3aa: CASTPPRDRGSEAFF

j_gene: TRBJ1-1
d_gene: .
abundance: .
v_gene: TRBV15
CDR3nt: TGTGCCACCAGCAGAGATGGCGGCGGGATGAACACTGAAGCTTTCTTT
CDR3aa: CATSRDGGGMNTEAFF

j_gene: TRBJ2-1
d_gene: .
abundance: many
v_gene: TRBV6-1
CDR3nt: TGTGCCAGCAGTGAATTTGCGGGAACCTACAATGAGCAGTTCTTC
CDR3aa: CASSEFAGTYNEQFF

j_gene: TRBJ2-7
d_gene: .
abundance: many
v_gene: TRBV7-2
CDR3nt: TGTGCCAGCAGCTTACGGCTGAGCGTCGAGCAGTACTTC
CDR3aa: CASSLRLSVEQYF

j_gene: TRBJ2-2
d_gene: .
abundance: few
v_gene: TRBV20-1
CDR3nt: TGCAGTGCTAGAGAGGCAGGTGGCAGGCTAGGGGAGCTGTTTTTT
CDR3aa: CSAREAGGRLGELFF

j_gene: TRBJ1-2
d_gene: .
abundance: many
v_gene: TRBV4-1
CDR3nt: TGCGCCAGCAGCCAAGAGACAGCGTATGGCTACACCTTC
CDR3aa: CASSQETAYGYTF

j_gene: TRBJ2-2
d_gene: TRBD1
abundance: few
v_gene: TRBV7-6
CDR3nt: TGTGCCAGCAGCTTTTGGGGGACAGGGAGAGAGTACACCGGGGAGCTGTTTTTT
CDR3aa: CASSFWGTGREYTGELFF

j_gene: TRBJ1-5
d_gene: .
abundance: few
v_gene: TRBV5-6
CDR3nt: TGTGCCAGCAGCTTCAGCCGGGGCGGAGGGCCGAATCAGCCCCAGCATTTT
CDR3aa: CASSFSRGGGPNQPQHF

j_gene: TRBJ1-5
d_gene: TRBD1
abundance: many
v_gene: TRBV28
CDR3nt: TGTGCCAGCAGTACACCGGGACAGGGGACATATAGCAATCAGCCCCAGCATTTT
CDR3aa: CASSTPGQGTYSNQPQHF

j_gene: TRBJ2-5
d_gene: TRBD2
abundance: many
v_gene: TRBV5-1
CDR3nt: TGCGCCAGCAGCTTTCGTCAGCGGGGTCTAGAGACCCAGTACTTC
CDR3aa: CASSFRQRGLETQYF

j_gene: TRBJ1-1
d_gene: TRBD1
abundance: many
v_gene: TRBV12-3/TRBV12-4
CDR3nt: TGTGCCAGCAGGTCCCAGGGGGCGCGGACTGAAGCTTTCTTT
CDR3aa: CASRSQGARTEAFF

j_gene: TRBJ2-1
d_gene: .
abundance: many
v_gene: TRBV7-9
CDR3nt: TGTGCCAGCAGTGTGGGCTCGACGGGGAATGAGCAGTTCTTC
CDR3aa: CASSVGSTGNEQFF

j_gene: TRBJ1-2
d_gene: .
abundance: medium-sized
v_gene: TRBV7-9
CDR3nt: TGTGCCAGCAGCTTAGGTACAGAGAACTATGGCTACACCTTC
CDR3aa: CASSLGTENYGYTF

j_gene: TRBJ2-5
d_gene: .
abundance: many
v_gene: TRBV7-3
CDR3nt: TGTGCCAGCAGCTTAACAGGGCCCGAGACCCAGTACTTC
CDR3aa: CASSLTGPETQYF

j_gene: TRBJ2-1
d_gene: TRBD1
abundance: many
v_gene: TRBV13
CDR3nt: TGTGCCAGCAGCCGTGACAGGGGGCGAAATGAGCAGTTCTTC
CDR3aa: CASSRDRGRNEQFF

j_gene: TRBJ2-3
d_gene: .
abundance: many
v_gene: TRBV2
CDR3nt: TGTGCCACGGAAGTCGGACTGGCAGGGGATGGAGATACGCAGTATTTT
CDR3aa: CATEVGLAGDGDTQYF

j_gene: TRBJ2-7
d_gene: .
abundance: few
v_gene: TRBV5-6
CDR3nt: TGTGCCAGCAGTCCCGGGTTCGCCTACGAGCAGTACTTC
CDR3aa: CASSPGFAYEQYF

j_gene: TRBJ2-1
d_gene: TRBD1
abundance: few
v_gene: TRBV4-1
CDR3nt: TGCGCCAGCAGCGAAGAGCCAGGACAGGGGGCGTCCTACAATGAGCAGTTCTTC
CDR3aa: CASSEEPGQGASYNEQFF

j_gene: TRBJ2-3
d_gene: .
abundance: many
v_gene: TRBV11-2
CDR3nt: TGTGCCAGCAGCTTCTATACGGGGGAGACAGATACGCAGTATTTT
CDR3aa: CASSFYTGETDTQYF

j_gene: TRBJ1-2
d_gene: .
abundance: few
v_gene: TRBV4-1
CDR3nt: TGCGCCAGCAGCCAATACGGAAACTATGGCTACACCTTC
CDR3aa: CASSQYGNYGYTF

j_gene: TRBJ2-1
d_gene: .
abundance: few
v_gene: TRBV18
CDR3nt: TGTGCCAGCTCAATCTGGACTTACAATGAGCAGTTCTTC
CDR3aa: CASSIWTYNEQFF

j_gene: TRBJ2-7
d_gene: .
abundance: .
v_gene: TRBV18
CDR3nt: TGTGCCAGCTCAACCCACAGGGTTGGCCGCGAGCAGTACTTC
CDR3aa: CASSTHRVGREQYF

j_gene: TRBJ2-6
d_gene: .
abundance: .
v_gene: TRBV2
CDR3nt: TGTGCCAGCAGTGAATTCCAGGTACCTTCTGTGGCCAACGTCCTGACTTTC
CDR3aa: CASSEFQVPSVANVLTF

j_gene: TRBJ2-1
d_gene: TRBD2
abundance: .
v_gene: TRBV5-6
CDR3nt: TGTGCCAGCAGCCCAGAGGGCGGACTAGCGGGTGAGCAGTTCTTC
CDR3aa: CASSPEGGLAGEQFF

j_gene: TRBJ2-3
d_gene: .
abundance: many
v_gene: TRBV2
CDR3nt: TGTGCCAGCAGTTGGGTGGGGTTCGGAGATACGCAGTATTTT
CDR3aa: CASSWVGFGDTQYF

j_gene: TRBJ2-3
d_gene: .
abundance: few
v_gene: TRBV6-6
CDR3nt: TGTGCCAGCAGTCGCTCCGATTTCGCGCAGTATTTT
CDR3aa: CASSRSDFAQYF

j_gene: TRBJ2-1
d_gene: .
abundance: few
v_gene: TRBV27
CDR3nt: TGTGCCAGCAGTTCCCTCCATAGCTCCTACAATGAGCAGTTCTTC
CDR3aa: CASSSLHSSYNEQFF

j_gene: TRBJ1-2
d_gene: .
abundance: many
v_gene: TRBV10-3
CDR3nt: TGTGCCATCAGCCGGGGGGGAGAACCTAACTATGGCTACACCTTC
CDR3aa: CAISRGGEPNYGYTF

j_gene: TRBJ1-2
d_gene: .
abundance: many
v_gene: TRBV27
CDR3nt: TGTGCCAGCAGCGATGCGGGCTATGGCTACACCTTC
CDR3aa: CASSDAGYGYTF

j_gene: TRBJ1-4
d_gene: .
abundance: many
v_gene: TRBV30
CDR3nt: TGTGCCTGGAGTGTACCCATGGATCTTTCGGGCGAAAAACTGTTTTTT
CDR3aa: CAWSVPMDLSGEKLFF

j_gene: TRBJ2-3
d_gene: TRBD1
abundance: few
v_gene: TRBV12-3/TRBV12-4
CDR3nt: TGTGCCAGCAGTGCAGGGGGACGGAGGACAGATACGCAGTATTTT
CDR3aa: CASSAGGRRTDTQYF

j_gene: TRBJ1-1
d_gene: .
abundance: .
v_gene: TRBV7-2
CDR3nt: TGTGCCAGCAGCTCTCGAAGGTACACTGAAGCTTTCTTT
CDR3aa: CASSSRRYTEAFF

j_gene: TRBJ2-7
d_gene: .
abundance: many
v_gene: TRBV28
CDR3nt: TGTGCCAGCGGGCTGTACGAGCAGTACTTC
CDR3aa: CASGLYEQYF

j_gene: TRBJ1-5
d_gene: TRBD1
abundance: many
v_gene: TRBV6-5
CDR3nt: TGTGCCAGCAGCCACTACCGGGACAGGGACAATCAGCCCCAGCATTTT
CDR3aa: CASSHYRDRDNQPQHF

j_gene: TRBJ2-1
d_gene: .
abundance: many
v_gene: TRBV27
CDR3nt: TGTGCCAGCACGCACCACAATGAGCAGTTCTTC
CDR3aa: CASTHHNEQFF

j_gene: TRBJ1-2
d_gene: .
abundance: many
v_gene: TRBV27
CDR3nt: TGTGCCAGCAGTTTATATCCCAGGGTGGGCTACACCTTC
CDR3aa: CASSLYPRVGYTF

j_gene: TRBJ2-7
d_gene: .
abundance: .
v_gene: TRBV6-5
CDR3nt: TGTGCCAGCAGGACACCATTTTGGGACGAGCAGTACTTC
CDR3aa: CASRTPFWDEQYF

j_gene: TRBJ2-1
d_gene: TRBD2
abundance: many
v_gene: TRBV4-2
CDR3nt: TGTGCCAGCAGCCCGTTGGGTTTGCGGGGGGACAATGAGCAGTTCTTC
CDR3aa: CASSPLGLRGDNEQFF

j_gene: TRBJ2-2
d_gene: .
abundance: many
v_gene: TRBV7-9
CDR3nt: TGTGCCAGCAGCCCAGGGATATGGGGCACCGGGGAGCTGTTTTTT
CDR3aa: CASSPGIWGTGELFF